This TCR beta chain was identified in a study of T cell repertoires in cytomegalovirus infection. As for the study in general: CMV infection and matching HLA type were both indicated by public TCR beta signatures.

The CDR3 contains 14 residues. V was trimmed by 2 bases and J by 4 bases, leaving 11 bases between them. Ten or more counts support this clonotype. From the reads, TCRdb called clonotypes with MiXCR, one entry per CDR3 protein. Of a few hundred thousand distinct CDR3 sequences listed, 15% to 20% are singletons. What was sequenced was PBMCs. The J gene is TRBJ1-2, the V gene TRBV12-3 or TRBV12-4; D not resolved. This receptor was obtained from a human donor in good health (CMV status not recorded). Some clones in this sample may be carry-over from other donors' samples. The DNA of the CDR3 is TGTGCCAGCAGTTTATCGACTACGAGCTATGGCTACACCTTC. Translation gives CASSLSTTSYGYTF.